The clone carrying this T cell receptor (beta chain) was found a few times. The antigen is not known. Trimming took 5 bases from V and 5 from J, leaving 19 bases between them. This CDR3 comprises 17 residues. The entry originates in a study of memory CD4+ T cells and cytomegalovirus serostatus. Background on the study: Donors were healthy Belgian adults, 10 or so CMV seropositive and about 24 seronegative. Findings of the study overall: CD4+ memory repertoires contained about 40% of the roughly 160 reported CMV TCRbeta sequences.

The protocol was immunoSEQ multiplex PCR, while the TCRdb copy is restricted to in-frame clones and leaves out a portion. This sample has approximately 70,000 clones, with about 76% found just once. The sort gate was single viable CD3+CD4+CD8-CD45RO+ cells for memory CD4+ T cells. The V gene is TRBV7-1, the J gene TRBJ2-6; D may be TRBD1 (5 bases). TRBV7-1 is placed among ORFs of uncertain function. The source material was memory CD4+ T cells from blood. The TCR was taken from an adult in good health and CMV-seropositive. The CDR3, as DNA: TGTGCCAGCAGCGAAGGGGCAGGACAAAGTCGGGCCAACGTCCTGACTTTC. It specifies CASSEGAGQSRANVLTF.